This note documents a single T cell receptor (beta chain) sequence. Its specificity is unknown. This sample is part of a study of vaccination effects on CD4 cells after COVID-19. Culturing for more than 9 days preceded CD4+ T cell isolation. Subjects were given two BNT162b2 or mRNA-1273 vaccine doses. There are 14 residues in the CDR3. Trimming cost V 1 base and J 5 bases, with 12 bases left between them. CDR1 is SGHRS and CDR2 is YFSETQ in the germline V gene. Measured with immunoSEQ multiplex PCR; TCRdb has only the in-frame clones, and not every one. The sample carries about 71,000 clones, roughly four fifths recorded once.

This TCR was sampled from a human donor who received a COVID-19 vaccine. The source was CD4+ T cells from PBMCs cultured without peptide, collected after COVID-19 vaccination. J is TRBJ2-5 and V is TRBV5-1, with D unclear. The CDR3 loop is CASSLFGGAETQYF. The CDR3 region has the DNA TGCGCCAGCAGCTTGTTCGGCGGAGCGGAGACCCAGTACTTC.